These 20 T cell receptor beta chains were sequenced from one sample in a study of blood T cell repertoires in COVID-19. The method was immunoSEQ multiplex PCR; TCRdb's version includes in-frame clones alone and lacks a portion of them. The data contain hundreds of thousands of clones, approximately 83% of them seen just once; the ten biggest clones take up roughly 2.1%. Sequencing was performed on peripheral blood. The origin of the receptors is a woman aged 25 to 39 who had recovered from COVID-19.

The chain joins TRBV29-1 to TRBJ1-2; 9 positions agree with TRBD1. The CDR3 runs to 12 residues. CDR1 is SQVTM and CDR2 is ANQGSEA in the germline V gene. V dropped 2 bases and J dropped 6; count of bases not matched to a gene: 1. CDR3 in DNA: TGCAGCGTTGAAAGACAGGGGGATGGCTACACCTTC. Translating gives CSVERQGDGYTF.

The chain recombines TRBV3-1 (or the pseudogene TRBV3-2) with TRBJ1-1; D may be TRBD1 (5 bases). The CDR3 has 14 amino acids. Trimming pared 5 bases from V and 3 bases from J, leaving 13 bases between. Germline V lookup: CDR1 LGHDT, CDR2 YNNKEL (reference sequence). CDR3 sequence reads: CASSTIMTDTEAFF. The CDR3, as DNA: TGTGCCAGCAGCACAATAATGACAGACACTGAAGCTTTCTTT.

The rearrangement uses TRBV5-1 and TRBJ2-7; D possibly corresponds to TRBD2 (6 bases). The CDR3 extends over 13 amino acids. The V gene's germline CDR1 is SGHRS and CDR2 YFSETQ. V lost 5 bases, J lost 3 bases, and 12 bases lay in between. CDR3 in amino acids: CASRGTGLYEQYF. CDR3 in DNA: TGCGCCAGCAGAGGCACGGGACTCTACGAGCAGTACTTC. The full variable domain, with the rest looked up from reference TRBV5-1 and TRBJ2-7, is KAGVTQTPRYLIKTRGQQVTLSCSPISGHRSVSWYQQTPGQGLQFLFEYFSETQRNKGNFPGRFSGRQFSNSRSEMNVSTLELGDSALYLCASRGTGLYEQYFGPGTRLTVT.

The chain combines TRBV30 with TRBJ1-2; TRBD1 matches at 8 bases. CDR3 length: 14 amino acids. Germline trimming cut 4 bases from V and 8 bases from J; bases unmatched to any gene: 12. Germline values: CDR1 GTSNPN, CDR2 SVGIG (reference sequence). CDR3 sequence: CAWTTAGGARGYTF. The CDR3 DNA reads TGTGCCTGGACGACGGCAGGGGGCGCGAGGGGCTACACCTTC. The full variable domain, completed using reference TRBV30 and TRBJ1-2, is SQTIHQWPATLVQPVGSPLSLECTVEGTSNPNLYWYRQAAGRGLQLLFYSVGIGQISSEVPQNLSASRPQDRQFILSSKKLLLSDSGFYLCAWTTAGGARGYTFGSGTRLTVV.

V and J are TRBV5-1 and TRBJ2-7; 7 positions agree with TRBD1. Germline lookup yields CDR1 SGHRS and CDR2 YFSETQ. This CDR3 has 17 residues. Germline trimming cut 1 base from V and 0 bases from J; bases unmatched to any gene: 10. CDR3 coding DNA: TGCGCCAGCAGCTTGTATTTGGGACAGAGTATCTCCTACGAGCAGTACTTC. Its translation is CASSLYLGQSISYEQYF.

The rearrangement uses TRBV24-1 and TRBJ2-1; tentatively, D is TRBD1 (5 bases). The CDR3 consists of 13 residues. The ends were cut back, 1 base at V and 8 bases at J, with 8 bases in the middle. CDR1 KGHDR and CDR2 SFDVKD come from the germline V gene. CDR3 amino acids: CATSDFSRDEQFF. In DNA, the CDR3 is TGTGCCACCAGTGATTTCTCCAGGGATGAGCAGTTCTTC.

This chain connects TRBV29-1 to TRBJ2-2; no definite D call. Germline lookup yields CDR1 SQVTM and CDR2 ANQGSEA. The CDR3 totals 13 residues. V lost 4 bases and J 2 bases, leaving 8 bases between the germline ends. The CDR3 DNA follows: TGCAGCGTTGTATCTTCCAACACCGGGGAGCTGTTTTTT. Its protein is CSVVSSNTGELFF.

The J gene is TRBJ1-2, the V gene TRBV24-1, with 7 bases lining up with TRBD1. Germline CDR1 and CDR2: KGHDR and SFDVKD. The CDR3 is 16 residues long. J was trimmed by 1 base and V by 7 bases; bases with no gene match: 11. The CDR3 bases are TGTGCCACCAGCCACCCTAGGGGGGACAGTAACTATGGCTACACCTTC. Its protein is CATSHPRGDSNYGYTF.

The CDR3 here is CASSLGTASTDTQYF. CDR3 nucleotides: TGTGCCAGCAGCTTGGGGACAGCTAGCACAGATACGCAGTATTTT. This chain joins TRBV5-8 and TRBJ2-3, with D perhaps matching TRBD1 (6 bases). The CDR3 is 15 residues long. V was pared by 0 bases and J by 0 bases, with 8 bases between. Per germline, CDR1 SGHTS and CDR2 YDEGEE.

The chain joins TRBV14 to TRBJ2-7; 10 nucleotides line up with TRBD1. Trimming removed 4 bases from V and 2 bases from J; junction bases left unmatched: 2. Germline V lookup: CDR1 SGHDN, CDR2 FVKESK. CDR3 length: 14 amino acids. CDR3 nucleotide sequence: TGTGCCAGCAGCCCCGGGACAGGGGCCTACGAGCAGTACTTC. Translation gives CASSPGTGAYEQYF. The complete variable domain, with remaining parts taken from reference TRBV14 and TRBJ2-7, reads EAGVTQFPSHSVIEKGQTVTLRCDPISGHDNLYWYRRVMGKEIKFLLHFVKESKQDESGMPNNRFLAERTGGTYSTLKVQPAELEDSGVYFCASSPGTGAYEQYFGPGTRLTVT.

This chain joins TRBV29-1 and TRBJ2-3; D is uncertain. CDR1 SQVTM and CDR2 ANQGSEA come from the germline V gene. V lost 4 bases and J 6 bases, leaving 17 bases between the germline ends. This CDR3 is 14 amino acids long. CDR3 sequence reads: CSVVLVDRGDTQYF. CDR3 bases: TGCAGCGTTGTGTTGGTTGACCGCGGTGATACGCAGTATTTT.

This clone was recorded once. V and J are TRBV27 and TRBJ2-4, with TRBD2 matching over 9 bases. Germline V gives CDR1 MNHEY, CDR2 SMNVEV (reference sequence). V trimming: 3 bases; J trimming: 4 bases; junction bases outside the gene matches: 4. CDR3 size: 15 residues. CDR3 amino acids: CASSFETSGKNIQYF. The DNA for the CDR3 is TGTGCCAGCAGTTTCGAGACTAGCGGTAAAAACATTCAGTACTTC.

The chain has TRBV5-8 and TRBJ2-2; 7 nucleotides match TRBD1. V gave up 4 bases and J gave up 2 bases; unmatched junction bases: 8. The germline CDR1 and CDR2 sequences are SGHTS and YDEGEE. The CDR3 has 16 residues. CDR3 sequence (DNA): TGTGCCAGCAGCCACCCGGGACAGAGAAACACCGGGGAGCTGTTTTTT. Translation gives CASSHPGQRNTGELFF.

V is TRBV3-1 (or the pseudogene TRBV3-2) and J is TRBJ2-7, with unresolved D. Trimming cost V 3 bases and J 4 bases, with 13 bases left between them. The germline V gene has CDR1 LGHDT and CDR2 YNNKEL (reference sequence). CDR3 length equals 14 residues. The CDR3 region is CASSQSTFGYEQYF. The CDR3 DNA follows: TGTGCCAGCAGCCAGAGTACGTTTGGTTACGAGCAGTACTTC.

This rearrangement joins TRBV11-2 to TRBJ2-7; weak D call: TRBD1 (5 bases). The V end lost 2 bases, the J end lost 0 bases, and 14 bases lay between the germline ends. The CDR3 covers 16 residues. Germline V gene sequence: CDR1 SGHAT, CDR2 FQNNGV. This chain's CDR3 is CASSLLVSDNSYEQYF. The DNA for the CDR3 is TGTGCCAGCAGCTTACTCGTTTCGGACAACTCCTACGAGCAGTACTTC.

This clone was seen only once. The CDR3 region is CASSSTFF. The CDR3 DNA is TGTGCCAGCAGCTCAACTTTCTTT. This chain uses TRBV5-8 with TRBJ1-1; D is unclear. This CDR3 is built from 8 residues. With 3 bases removed from V and 12 bases from J, the gap between germline ends came to 3 bases. Per germline, CDR1 SGHTS and CDR2 YDEGEE. The full variable domain, in which reference TRBV5-8 and TRBJ1-1 provide the parts outside the CDR3, is EAGVTQSPTHLIKTRGQQATLRCSPISGHTSVYWYQQALGLGLQFLLWYDEGEERNRGNFPPRFSGRQFPNYSSELNVNALELEDSALYLCASSSTFFGQGTRLTVV.

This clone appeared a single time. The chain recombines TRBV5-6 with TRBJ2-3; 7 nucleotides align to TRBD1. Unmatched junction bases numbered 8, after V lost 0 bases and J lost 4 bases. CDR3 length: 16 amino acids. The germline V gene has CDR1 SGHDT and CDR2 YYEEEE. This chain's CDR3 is CASSLALGGNADTQYF. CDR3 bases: TGTGCCAGCAGCTTGGCCTTAGGGGGCAACGCAGATACGCAGTATTTT.

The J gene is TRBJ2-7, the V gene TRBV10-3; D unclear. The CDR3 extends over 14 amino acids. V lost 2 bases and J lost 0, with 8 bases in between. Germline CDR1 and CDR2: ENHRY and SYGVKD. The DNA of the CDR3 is TGTGCCATCAGTGAGGGGCCGACCTCCTACGAGCAGTACTTC. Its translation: CAISEGPTSYEQYF.

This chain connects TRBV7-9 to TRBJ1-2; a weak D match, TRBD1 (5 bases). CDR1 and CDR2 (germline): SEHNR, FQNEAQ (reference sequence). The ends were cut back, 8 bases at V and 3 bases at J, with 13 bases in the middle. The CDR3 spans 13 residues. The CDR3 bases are TGTGCCAGCGCAGGGTATTTAGACTATGGCTACACCTTC. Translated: CASAGYLDYGYTF.

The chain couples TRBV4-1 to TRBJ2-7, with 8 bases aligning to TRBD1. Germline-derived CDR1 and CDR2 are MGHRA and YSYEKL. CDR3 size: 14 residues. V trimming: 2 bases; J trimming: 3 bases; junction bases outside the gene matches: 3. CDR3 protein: CASSQTGGVYEQYF. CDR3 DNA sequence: TGCGCCAGCAGCCAAACAGGGGGAGTCTACGAGCAGTACTTC.